In its sample, the clone carrying this TCR beta chain was seen once. The data are from a study of blood T cell repertoires in COVID-19. Across the study: Whether acute or convalescent, the COVID-19 samples came from the United States, Italy and Spain.

Recruits, aged roughly 18 to 89 years, lived in 25 or so US areas. Participants were placed into cohorts based on the clinical history they reported. CDR3 size: 15 residues. Germline loops: CDR1 LNHDA, CDR2 SQIVND (reference sequence). J gave up 2 bases and V 3 bases, and 4 bases lay outside the gene matches. TCRdb's copy holds only in-frame clones and misses some; the assay was immunoSEQ multiplex PCR. The data contain roughly 250,000 clones, 87% of them singletons. This receptor was obtained from a woman in her thirties with acute COVID-19. This sequence joins TRBV19 and TRBJ1-1; 9 positions agree with TRBD1. Source material: PBMCs or T cells enriched from blood (not recorded which). The CDR3 here is CASSMGTGGNTEAFF. DNA of the CDR3: TGTGCCAGTAGTATGGGCACAGGGGGCAACACTGAAGCTTTCTTT.